This is a list of T cell receptor beta chains from one sample in a study of OX40 agonist ivuxolimab in advanced cancers. Clones were sequenced by immunoSEQ multiplex PCR, and TCRdb holds only the in-frame ones, with some missing. The sample includes 120,000 or so clones, around nine tenths of them seen just once. The sequencing used CD4+ or CD8+ T cells sorted from blood, collected in a trial of the OX40 agonist ivuxolimab. These receptors all stem from an adult with an advanced solid tumor such as melanoma, head and neck, liver or kidney cancer. Each CDR3 is given with its conserved first and last residue. Fields, in order: J gene, clone size, D gene, V gene, CDR3 protein, CDR3 DNA. A D gene is named only where the DNA matches it firmly. Expanded clones get a size class; other rows say once, few or many, or leave the size out.

>TRBJ2-3|NA|NA|TRBV6-5
CASSYGGPTDTQYF
TGTGCCAGCAGTTACGGGGGGCCCACAGATACGCAGTATTTT
>TRBJ1-2|NA|NA|TRBV4-3
CASSQDLQGDYGYTF
TGCGCCAGCAGCCAAGACTTGCAGGGAGACTATGGCTACACCTTC
>TRBJ2-3|NA|NA|TRBV7-2
CASSSPEGTDTQYF
TGTGCCAGCAGCTCCCCAGAGGGCACAGATACGCAGTATTTT
>TRBJ1-2|NA|NA|TRBV28
CASSLTGTYGYTF
TGTGCCAGCAGTTTAACAGGGACCTATGGCTACACCTTC
>TRBJ2-5|NA|NA|TRBV6-1
CASYAQDRETQYF
TGTGCCAGCTACGCACAGGACCGAGAGACCCAGTACTTC
>TRBJ2-6|few|NA|TRBV7-9
CASSYGKSGANVLTF
TGTGCCAGCAGCTATGGTAAATCTGGGGCCAACGTCCTGACTTTC
>TRBJ2-1|NA|TRBD1|TRBV2
CASKRLVTGDNEQFF
TGTGCCAGCAAACGGCTCGTAACAGGGGACAATGAGCAGTTCTTC
>TRBJ1-1|NA|TRBD1|TRBV27
CASRPITGGTEAFF
TGTGCCAGCAGACCCATCACAGGGGGGACTGAAGCTTTCTTT
>TRBJ2-7|NA|TRBD1|TRBV5-4
CASSVTGTEYF
TGTGCCAGCAGTGTTACCGGGACAGAGTACTTC
>TRBJ1-5|NA|NA|TRBV12-5
CASGLVGSVDQPQHF
TGTGCTAGTGGTTTGGTAGGGTCAGTTGATCAGCCCCAGCATTTT
>TRBJ1-1|few|NA|TRBV6-5
CASRIRGNTEAFF
TGTGCCAGCAGAATCAGGGGCAACACTGAAGCTTTCTTT
>TRBJ2-5|NA|TRBD1|TRBV6-6
CASSTGGGETQYF
TGTGCCAGCAGTACAGGGGGCGGAGAGACCCAGTACTTC
>TRBJ1-1|NA|NA|TRBV29-1
CSAEMGAQNTEAFF
TGCAGCGCCGAAATGGGAGCACAGAACACTGAAGCTTTCTTT
>TRBJ2-7|NA|TRBD2|TRBV4-1
CASSRRSFLGAGIISYEQYF
TGCGCCAGCAGCCGTCGTTCCTTTTTGGGAGCGGGGATTATCTCCTACGAGCAGTACTTC
>TRBJ1-5|NA|TRBD1|TRBV30
CAWSQERTGGRGQPQHF
TGTGCCTGGAGTCAGGAAAGAACAGGGGGACGAGGTCAGCCCCAGCATTTT
>TRBJ2-6|NA|NA|TRBV4-1
CASSPAAGAEGGANVLTF
TGCGCCAGCAGCCCCGCGGCAGGGGCTGAAGGAGGGGCCAACGTCCTGACTTTC
>TRBJ1-1|NA|TRBD1|TRBV19
CASSIGQGRGTEAFF
TGTGCCAGTAGTATCGGACAGGGACGAGGCACTGAAGCTTTCTTT
>TRBJ2-7|NA|NA|TRBV19
CASSASSRVPYEQYF
TGTGCCAGTAGTGCCTCATCCAGGGTACCCTACGAGCAGTACTTC
>TRBJ1-2|once|TRBD1|TRBV30
CANTGGKGYGYTF
TGTGCAAATACAGGGGGCAAGGGCTATGGCTACACCTTC
>TRBJ2-3|NA|TRBD2|TRBV30
CAWSSRSGGGTDTQYF
TGTGCCTGGAGTTCCCGTAGCGGGGGAGGCACAGATACGCAGTATTTT
>TRBJ2-2|NA|TRBD1|TRBV9
CASSVGVGQGLTGELFF
TGTGCCAGCAGCGTAGGCGTTGGACAGGGCCTCACCGGGGAGCTGTTTTTT
>TRBJ1-2|NA|NA|TRBV6-6
CASTLKQTDKTYGYTF
TGTGCCAGCACTCTAAAGCAAACCGACAAAACTTATGGCTACACCTTC
>TRBJ1-5|NA|TRBD1|TRBV28
CASSLPGQGASNQPQHF
TGTGCCAGCAGTTTACCAGGACAGGGGGCTTCTAATCAGCCCCAGCATTTT
>TRBJ2-7|NA|NA|TRBV5-1
CASSWGSPVSYEQYF
TGCGCCAGCAGCTGGGGGTCTCCGGTATCCTACGAGCAGTACTTC
>TRBJ1-6|NA|NA|TRBV4-3
CASSQDWADLLPLHF
TGCGCCAGCAGCCAAGACTGGGCAGATCTACTACCCCTCCACTTT
>TRBJ2-3|once|NA|TRBV5-8
CASSRRGSPETSSTDTQYF
TGTGCCAGCAGCCGAAGGGGTTCCCCTGAGACCTCTAGCACAGATACGCAGTATTTT
>TRBJ2-2|many|NA|TRBV9
CASSVQAISTGELFF
TGTGCCAGCAGCGTACAGGCGATCAGTACCGGGGAGCTGTTTTTT
>TRBJ2-7|NA|TRBD2|TRBV5-4
CASSEGSSGRAPYEQYF
TGTGCCAGCAGCGAAGGATCTAGCGGGAGGGCCCCGTACGAGCAGTACTTC
>TRBJ1-1|NA|NA|TRBV5-6
CASRTGRYTEAFF
TGTGCCAGCAGAACCGGACGCTACACGGAAGCTTTCTTT
>TRBJ2-2|NA|NA|TRBV19
CASSSGGRGTGELFF
TGTGCCAGTAGTTCGGGGGGCCGGGGGACCGGGGAGCTGTTTTTT
>TRBJ1-5|NA|TRBD1|TRBV28
CASSLRQGLYSNQPQHF
TGTGCCAGCAGTCTTCGACAGGGCCTCTATAGCAATCAGCCCCAGCATTTT
>TRBJ2-3|NA|TRBD2|TRBV15
CATSRSSSGVADTQYF
TGTGCCACCAGCAGGAGTTCTAGCGGGGTAGCAGATACGCAGTATTTT
>TRBJ1-1|NA|NA|TRBV30
CAWSRDHEAFF
TGTGCCTGGAGTCGGGATCATGAGGCTTTCTTT
>TRBJ1-2|NA|NA|TRBV6-1
CASSEGRGGYGYTF
TGTGCCAGCAGTGAAGGCAGGGGAGGCTATGGCTACACCTTC
>TRBJ2-1|NA|NA|TRBV4-1
CASSHDISGNEQFF
TGCGCCAGCAGCCACGACATCAGCGGGAATGAGCAGTTCTTC
>TRBJ2-5|NA|NA|TRBV5-6
CASSRLRQGGYQETQYF
TGTGCCAGCAGCCGTTTACGGCAAGGGGGGTACCAAGAGACCCAGTACTTC
>TRBJ1-6|NA|NA|TRBV30
CAWSGSPLHF
TGTGCCTGGAGTGGGTCACCCCTCCACTTT
>TRBJ1-2|few|NA|TRBV30
CAWSGGARGYTF
TGTGCCTGGAGTGGGGGGGCTCGCGGCTACACCTTC
>TRBJ2-1|NA|NA|TRBV5-1
CASSLARPGVLANEQFF
TGCGCCAGCAGCTTGGCCAGGCCGGGAGTTTTGGCGAATGAGCAGTTCTTC
>TRBJ2-5|NA|NA|TRBV7-3
CASSSDPGRTQYF
TGTGCCAGCAGCTCGGACCCTGGTAGAACCCAGTACTTC
>TRBJ2-3|once|TRBD1|TRBV6-1
CASSKDRAADTQYF
TGTGCCAGCAGTAAGGACAGGGCGGCAGATACGCAGTATTTT
>TRBJ1-6|NA|NA|TRBV11-2
CASSGGRGSPLHF
TGTGCCAGCAGTGGGGGGCGGGGTTCACCCCTCCACTTT